This T cell receptor beta chain was obtained from a study of Graves' ophthalmopathy and Graves' hyperthyroidism. Whole-study context: Calling hyperthyroidism stable required that no ophthalmopathy show up within 18 months of follow-up.

Worth noting for this clonotype: Antigen specificity is unknown.

The sequenced template was RNA, covering the TCR beta CDR3 region. Second-round multiplex PCR came after a first-round RT-PCR that employed HTBI primers. MiXCR, run by TCRdb on the multiplex PCR reads, gives a single entry per CDR3 protein. The table lists a few hundred thousand distinct CDR3 sequences, roughly 39% of them singletons. Study-level points and caveats: Between ophthalmopathy and stable hyperthyroidism, a 13-signature model drew a separation with about 88% sensitivity and 70% to 84% specificity. Detected in blood as well were most expanded thyroid clonotypes with frequency above 0.001.

CDR3 size: 12 residues. Germline assignment: CDR1 SEHNR and CDR2 FQNEAQ (reference sequence). V gave up 5 bases and J gave up 12 bases, with 11 bases separating them. Patients in the hyperthyroidism group, adults aged 18 to 65, were newly diagnosed, under 2 months' duration. This clonotype originated in an adult man with Graves' hyperthyroidism. The material sequenced was peripheral blood or thyroid tissue (not recorded which). This rearrangement joins TRBV7-9 to TRBJ1-6; D call uncertain. The CDR3 loop reads CASSRREKPLHF. The DNA for the CDR3 is TGTGCCAGCAGCCGTCGTGAAAAACCCCTCCACTTT.